A single sample is the source of the 5 T cell receptor beta chains below, sequenced in a study of T cell repertoires in cytomegalovirus infection. These receptors have no known antigen. TCRdb reprocessed the reads with MiXCR, giving one entry per CDR3 protein. Of about 180,000 distinct CDR3 sequences listed, roughly a fifth were seen once; the top ten hold about 25%. Specimen: CD8+ T cells from cultured PBMCs, collected from culture after CMV antigen stimulation. These receptors came from a human donor in good health (CMV status not recorded). Some clones in this sample may be carry-over from other donors' samples.

This clonotype was seen only a few times. The chain links TRBV4-1 to TRBJ2-3; TRBD2 aligns across 10 bases. The junction had 5 bases not matched to a gene; V was cut back by 1 base and J by 7 bases. From germline, CDR1 is MGHRA and CDR2 YSYEKL. The CDR3 runs 15 residues. The CDR3 DNA reads TGCGCCAGCAGCCAAGCAGTACTAGCGGGGTATACGCAGTATTTT. Translated: CASSQAVLAGYTQYF.

This clonotype has just a few counts. The chain joins TRBV7-2 to TRBJ1-2; TRBD1 might be the D (5 bases). From germline, CDR1 is SGHTA and CDR2 FQGNSA. This CDR3 comprises 14 residues. Trimming pared 0 bases from V and 4 bases from J, leaving 9 bases between. Here the CDR3 reads CASSLADSAYGYTF. The CDR3 coding sequence is TGTGCCAGCAGCTTAGCAGACAGTGCCTATGGCTACACCTTC.

In its sample, this clonotype was seen many times. The chain employs TRBV7-6 and TRBJ2-1, with TRBD1 as a possible D gene (6 bases). The CDR3 runs 16 residues. Germline loops: CDR1 SGHVS, CDR2 FNYEAQ. Trimming pared 5 bases from V and 9 bases from J, leaving 23 bases between. CDR3 sequence reads: CASSDLFVGGPGEQFF. In nucleotides, the CDR3 is TGTGCCAGCAGCGACCTTTTCGTAGGGGGTCCGGGTGAGCAGTTCTTC. Supplemented by reference TRBV7-6 and TRBJ2-1, the full variable domain reads GAGVSQSPRYKVTKRGQDVALRCDPISGHVSLYWYRQALGQGPEFLTYFNYEAQQDKSGLPNDRFSAERPEGSISTLTIQRTEQRDSAMYRCASSDLFVGGPGEQFFGPGTRLTVL.

This chain uses TRBV12-3 or TRBV12-4 with TRBJ1-1; 12 nucleotides agree with TRBD1. With 8 bases clipped from V and 3 bases from J, the junction kept 4 bases outside the gene matches. The CDR3 runs to 14 residues. CDR3 amino acids: CASEGDRGHTEAFF. CDR3 DNA sequence: TGTGCCAGCGAAGGGGACAGGGGGCACACTGAAGCTTTCTTT.

This clonotype was observed at least ten times. The chain has TRBV27 and TRBJ2-3; maybe TRBD1 (5 bases). The CDR3 length is 14 residues. V gave up 8 bases and J gave up 0 bases, with 12 bases separating them. CDR1 is MNHEY and CDR2 is SMNVEV in the germline V gene (reference sequence). The CDR3 coding sequence is TGTGCCAGCCAGACAGATCTTAGCACAGATACGCAGTATTTT. Translation gives CASQTDLSTDTQYF.